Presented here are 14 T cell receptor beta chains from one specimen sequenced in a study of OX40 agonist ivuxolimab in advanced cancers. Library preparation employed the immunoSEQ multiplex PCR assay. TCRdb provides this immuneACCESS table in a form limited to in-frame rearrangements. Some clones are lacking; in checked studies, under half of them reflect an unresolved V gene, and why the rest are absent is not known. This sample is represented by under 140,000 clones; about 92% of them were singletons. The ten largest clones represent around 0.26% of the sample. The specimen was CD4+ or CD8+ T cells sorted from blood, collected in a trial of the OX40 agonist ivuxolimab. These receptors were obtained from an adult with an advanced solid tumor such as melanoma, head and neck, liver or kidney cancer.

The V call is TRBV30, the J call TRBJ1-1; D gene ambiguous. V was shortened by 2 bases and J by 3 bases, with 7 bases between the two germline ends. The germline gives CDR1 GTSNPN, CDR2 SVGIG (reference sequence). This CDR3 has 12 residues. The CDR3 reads CAWSPPYTEAFF. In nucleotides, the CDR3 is TGTGCCTGGAGTCCACCCTACACTGAAGCTTTCTTT.

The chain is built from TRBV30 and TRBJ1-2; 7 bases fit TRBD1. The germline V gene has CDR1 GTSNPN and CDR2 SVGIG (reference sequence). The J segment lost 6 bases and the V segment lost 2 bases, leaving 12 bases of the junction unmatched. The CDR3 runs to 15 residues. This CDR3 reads CAWSSAGGSSNGYTF. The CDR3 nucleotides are TGTGCCTGGAGTTCTGCAGGGGGGAGTAGTAATGGCTACACCTTC. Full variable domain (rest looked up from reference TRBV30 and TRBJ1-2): SQTIHQWPATLVQPVGSPLSLECTVEGTSNPNLYWYRQAAGRGLQLLFYSVGIGQISSEVPQNLSASRPQDRQFILSSKKLLLSDSGFYLCAWSSAGGSSNGYTFGSGTRLTVV.

The CDR3 region is CASGLAGYNEQFF. CDR3 in DNA: TGTGCCAGCGGACTAGCGGGTTACAATGAGCAGTTCTTC. V and J are TRBV28 and TRBJ2-1; 11 positions match TRBD2. Germline V gives CDR1 MDHEN, CDR2 SYDVKM. The V gene end was trimmed by 8 bases and the J gene end by 4 bases; junction bases not matched to a gene: 1. The CDR3 extends over 13 amino acids.

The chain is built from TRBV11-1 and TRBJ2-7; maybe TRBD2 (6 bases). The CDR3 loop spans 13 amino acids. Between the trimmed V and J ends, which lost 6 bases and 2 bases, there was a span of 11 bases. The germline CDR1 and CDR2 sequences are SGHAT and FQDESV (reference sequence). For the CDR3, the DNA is TGTGCCAGCAGGGAGGGGTTTGCCTACGAGCAGTACTTC. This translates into CASREGFAYEQYF.

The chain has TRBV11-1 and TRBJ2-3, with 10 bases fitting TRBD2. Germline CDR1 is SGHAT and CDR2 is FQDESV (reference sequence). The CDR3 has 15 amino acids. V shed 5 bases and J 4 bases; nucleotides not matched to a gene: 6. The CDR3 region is CASSRLTSGADTQYF. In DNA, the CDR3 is TGTGCCAGCAGCCGGCTCACTAGCGGGGCAGATACGCAGTATTTT.

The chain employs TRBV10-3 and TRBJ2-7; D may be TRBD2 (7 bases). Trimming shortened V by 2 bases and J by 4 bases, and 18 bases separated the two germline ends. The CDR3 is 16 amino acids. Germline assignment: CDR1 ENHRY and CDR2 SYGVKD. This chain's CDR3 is CAISEARGGNLYEQYF. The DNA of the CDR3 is TGTGCCATCAGTGAGGCAAGGGGGGGGAACTTATACGAGCAGTACTTC.

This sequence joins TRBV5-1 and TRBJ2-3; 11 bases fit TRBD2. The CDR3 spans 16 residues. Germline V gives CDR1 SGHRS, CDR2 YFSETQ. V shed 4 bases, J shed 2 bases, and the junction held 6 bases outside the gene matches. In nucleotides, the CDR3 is TGCGCCAGCAGCGGTGGGACTAGCGGTTACACAGATACGCAGTATTTT. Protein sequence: CASSGGTSGYTDTQYF.

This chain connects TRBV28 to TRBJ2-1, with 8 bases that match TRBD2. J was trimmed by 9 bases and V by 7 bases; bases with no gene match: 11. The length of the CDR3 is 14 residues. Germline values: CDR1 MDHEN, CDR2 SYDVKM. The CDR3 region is CASTSGLEYSEQFF. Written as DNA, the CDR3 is TGTGCCAGCACCTCGGGACTAGAGTATAGTGAGCAGTTCTTC.

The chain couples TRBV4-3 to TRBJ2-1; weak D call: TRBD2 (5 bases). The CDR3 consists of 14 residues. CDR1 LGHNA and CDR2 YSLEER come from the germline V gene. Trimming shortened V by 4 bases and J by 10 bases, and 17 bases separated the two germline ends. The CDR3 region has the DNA TGCGCCAGCAGCCCAGCGGTGCCCAGTGGGGAGCAGTTCTTC. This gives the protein CASSPAVPSGEQFF.

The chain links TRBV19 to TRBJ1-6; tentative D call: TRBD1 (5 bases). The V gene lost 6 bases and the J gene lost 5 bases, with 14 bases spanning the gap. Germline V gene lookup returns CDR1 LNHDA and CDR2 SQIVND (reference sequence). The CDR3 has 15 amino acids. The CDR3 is CASSPGAENNSPLHF. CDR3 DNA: TGTGCCAGTAGCCCCGGGGCAGAAAATAATTCACCCCTCCACTTT.

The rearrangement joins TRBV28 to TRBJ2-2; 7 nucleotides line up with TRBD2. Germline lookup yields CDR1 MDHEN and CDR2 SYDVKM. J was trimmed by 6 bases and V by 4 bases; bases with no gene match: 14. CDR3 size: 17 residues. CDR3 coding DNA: TGTGCCAGCAGTTCCCAATCGGGACTATCGACCTCCGGGGAGCTGTTTTTT. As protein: CASSSQSGLSTSGELFF.

CDR3 sequence: CASSLSSGGAETQYF. The CDR3, as DNA: TGTGCCAGCAGCTTATCGAGCGGGGGGGCAGAGACCCAGTACTTC. The J gene is TRBJ2-5, the V gene TRBV11-2; 10 nucleotides match TRBD2. The germline CDR1 and CDR2 sequences are SGHAT and FQNNGV. The CDR3 consists of 15 residues. With 2 bases clipped from V and 4 bases from J, the junction kept 4 bases outside the gene matches.

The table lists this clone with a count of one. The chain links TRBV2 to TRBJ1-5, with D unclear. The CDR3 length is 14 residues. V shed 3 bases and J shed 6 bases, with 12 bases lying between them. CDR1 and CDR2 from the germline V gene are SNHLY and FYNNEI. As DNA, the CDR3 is TGTGCCAGCAGTGAGGTGGGAATGGGTCAGCCCCAGCATTTT. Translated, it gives CASSEVGMGQPQHF.

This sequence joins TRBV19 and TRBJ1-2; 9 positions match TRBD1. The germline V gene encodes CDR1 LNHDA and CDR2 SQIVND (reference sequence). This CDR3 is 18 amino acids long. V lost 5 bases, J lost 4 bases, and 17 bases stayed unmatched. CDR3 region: CASSQYPGTGPDSYGYTF. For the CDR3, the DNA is TGTGCCAGTAGTCAATATCCCGGGACAGGGCCCGATTCCTATGGCTACACCTTC.